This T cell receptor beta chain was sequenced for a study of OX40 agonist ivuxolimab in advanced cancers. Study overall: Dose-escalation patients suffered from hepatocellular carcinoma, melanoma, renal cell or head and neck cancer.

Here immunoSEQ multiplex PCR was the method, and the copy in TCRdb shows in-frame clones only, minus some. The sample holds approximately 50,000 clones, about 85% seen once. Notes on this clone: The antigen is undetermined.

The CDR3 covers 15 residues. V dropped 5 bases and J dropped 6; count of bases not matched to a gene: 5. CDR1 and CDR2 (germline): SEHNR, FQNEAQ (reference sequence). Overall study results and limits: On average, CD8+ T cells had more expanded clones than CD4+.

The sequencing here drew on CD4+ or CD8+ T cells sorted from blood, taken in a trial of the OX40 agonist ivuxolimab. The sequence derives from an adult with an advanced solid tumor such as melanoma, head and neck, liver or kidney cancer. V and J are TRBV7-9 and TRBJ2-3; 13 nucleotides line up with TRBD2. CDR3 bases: TGTGCCAGCAGCCCACTAGCGGGAGGGCCGGATACGCAGTATTTT. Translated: CASSPLAGGPDTQYF.